This section outlines one TCR beta chain sequence together with its context. These data come from a study of T-cell reconstitution after alpha-beta-depleted transplantation in children. Unique molecular identifiers tagged the TCRbeta library. MiXCR was run by TCRdb on the PCR reads, yielding one entry per CDR3 protein. The table includes around 400,000 distinct CDR3 sequences, about 20% detected once. The sequence derives from a human donor who donated a stem cell graft to a child with acute myeloid leukemia. Sequenced material: PBMCs from the stem cell graft donor, taken from the stem cell graft.

This chain's CDR3 is CASSFHANTGELFF. CDR3 coding DNA: TGCGCCAGCAGCTTTCATGCGAACACCGGGGAGCTGTTTTTT. This chain links TRBV5-1 with TRBJ2-2; no reliable D call. The germline CDR1 and CDR2 sequences are SGHRS and YFSETQ. The CDR3 has 14 amino acids. Trimming removed 2 bases at V and 0 bases at J, with 5 bases between.